This T cell receptor beta chain was sequenced during a study of blood T cell repertoires in COVID-19. Using immunoSEQ multiplex PCR, the repertoire was profiled, and TCRdb retains in-frame clones only, with some absent. The table records 250,000 to 300,000 clones, around nine tenths of them present only once. Sequences were obtained from PBMCs or T cells enriched from blood (not recorded which). This TCR was recovered from an older woman in a cohort exposed to, infected with or recovered from COVID-19 (not recorded which).

This CDR3 is CASNFHRGMGNEQYF. The CDR3 DNA is TGCGCCAGCAATTTTCATCGCGGGATGGGGAACGAGCAGTACTTC. The chain has TRBV10-2 and TRBJ2-7, with a possible D match to TRBD2 (6 bases). This CDR3 contains 15 residues. The V and J ends lost 7 bases and 5 bases respectively, with 21 bases between them. Germline CDR1 reads WSHSY; CDR2 reads SAAADI.